Listed below are T cell receptor beta chains from one sample, sequenced in a study of blood T cell repertoires in COVID-19. Measured with immunoSEQ multiplex PCR; TCRdb has only the in-frame clones, and not every one. The data hold some 49,000 clones, with roughly 80% observed a single time. Source material: peripheral blood. The receptors shown here come from a woman aged 55-70 years with acute or convalescent COVID-19. Each CDR3 is given with its conserved first and last residue. Each record gives: J gene, D gene, clone size, V gene, CDR3 protein, CDR3 DNA. The D gene is left open where the match is weak. Clone size appears in some rows only: once, few, many, or a class for an expanded clone.

TRBJ1-5 TRBD1 . TRBV10-1 CASRGQGSNQPQHF TGCGCCAGCAGGGGACAGGGTAGCAATCAGCCCCAGCATTTT
TRBJ2-2 TRBD2 few TRBV6-5 CASMSSGGTGELFF TGTGCCAGCATGTCTAGCGGGGGGACCGGGGAGCTGTTTTTT
TRBJ1-2 . . TRBV2 CASTLRRAGGYTF TGTGCCAGCACCCTGAGGAGGGCCGGTGGCTACACCTTC
TRBJ2-1 TRBD2 . TRBV5-4 CASSLSASGGPSYNEQFF TGTGCCAGCAGCTTGTCGGCTAGCGGGGGGCCCTCCTACAATGAGCAGTTCTTC
TRBJ1-4 TRBD1 . TRBV6-6 CASRRQGSEKLFF TGTGCCAGCAGGAGACAGGGTTCGGAAAAACTGTTTTTT
TRBJ2-3 . . TRBV24-1 CATSEWGRTDTQYF TGTGCCACCAGTGAATGGGGGAGGACAGATACGCAGTATTTT
TRBJ2-1 . . TRBV12-3/TRBV12-4 CASGSELKQFF TGTGCCAGCGGAAGCGAGCTCAAGCAGTTCTTC
TRBJ1-1 . . TRBV19 CASSIRTPSNTEAFF TGTGCCAGTAGTATACGTACACCTTCGAACACTGAAGCTTTCTTT
TRBJ2-2 TRBD2 . TRBV5-1 CASSPRESTGELFF TGCGCCAGCAGCCCGCGGGAGAGCACCGGGGAGCTGTTTTTT
TRBJ2-1 . . TRBV7-8 CASSSGGPQYNEQFF TGTGCCAGCAGCTCCGGAGGACCTCAATACAATGAGCAGTTCTTC
TRBJ2-2 TRBD1 . TRBV9 CASSVGGQGATGELFF TGTGCCAGCAGCGTAGGGGGACAGGGGGCCACCGGGGAGCTGTTTTTT
TRBJ1-2 . few TRBV6-5 CASSLPGAPFYGYTF TGTGCCAGCAGTTTGCCAGGGGCCCCCTTCTATGGCTACACCTTC
TRBJ2-7 TRBD2 . TRBV10-3 CAISRLAGDGEQYF TGTGCCATCAGCCGACTAGCGGGAGACGGCGAGCAGTACTTC
TRBJ2-2 . . TRBV3-1/TRBV3-2 CASSRHYGELFF TGTGCCAGCAGCCGCCACTATGGGGAGCTGTTTTTT
TRBJ1-1 . . TRBV11-1 CASSLYRETEAFF TGTGCCAGCAGCTTATACAGGGAAACTGAAGCTTTCTTT
TRBJ2-7 TRBD1 . TRBV5-5 CASSLRDRAYEQYF TGTGCCAGCAGCCTCCGGGACAGGGCCTACGAGCAGTACTTC
TRBJ1-2 TRBD1 . TRBV29-1 CSIATGTSSGYTF TGCAGCATTGCGACAGGGACGTCGAGTGGCTACACCTTC
TRBJ2-3 TRBD2 . TRBV19 CASSMLAGGPGTQYF TGTGCCAGTAGTATGCTAGCGGGAGGGCCCGGTACGCAGTATTTT
TRBJ2-5 . . TRBV5-1 CASSPFPQETQYF TGCGCCAGCAGCCCCTTCCCCCAAGAGACCCAGTACTTC
TRBJ1-3 . . TRBV30 CAWAWAHSGNTIYF TGTGCCTGGGCGTGGGCCCACTCTGGAAACACCATATATTTT
TRBJ2-3 TRBD2 . TRBV7-2 CASSLAGLAGDRADTQYF TGTGCCAGCAGCTTAGCGGGACTAGCGGGGGACAGGGCAGATACGCAGTATTTT
TRBJ1-1 TRBD1 . TRBV13 CASAKTGLTEAFF TGTGCCAGCGCGAAGACAGGGCTCACTGAAGCTTTCTTT
TRBJ2-7 TRBD1 . TRBV7-2 CASSSVPGQQQYF TGTGCCAGCAGCTCCGTTCCGGGACAGCAGCAGTACTTC
TRBJ1-3 . . TRBV27 CASSPQGGVSWDNVAIYF TGTGCCAGCAGCCCCCAGGGAGGGGTCTCGTGGGATAACGTCGCCATATATTTT
TRBJ1-3 TRBD1 once TRBV19 CASKQGLGNTIYF TGTGCCAGCAAACAGGGGCTTGGAAACACCATATATTTT
TRBJ2-3 . . TRBV6-1 CASSDRETDTQYF TGTGCCAGCAGTGACAGGGAAACAGATACGCAGTATTTT
TRBJ2-2 TRBD2 once TRBV6-5 CAILAGNTGELFF TGTGCCATCTTAGCGGGCAACACCGGGGAGCTGTTTTTT
TRBJ1-1 TRBD1 . TRBV7-2 CASSRDRVGEAFF TGTGCCAGCAGCCGCGACAGGGTTGGTGAAGCTTTCTTT
TRBJ1-5 . . TRBV25-1 CASINEGNNQPQHF TGTGCCAGCATAAACGAGGGAAACAATCAGCCCCAGCATTTT
TRBJ2-1 TRBD2 . TRBV7-9 CASSPTSGHPYNEQFF TGTGCCAGCAGCCCAACTAGCGGCCACCCCTACAATGAGCAGTTCTTC
TRBJ1-4 TRBD1 once TRBV12-3/TRBV12-4 CASSDRGYEKLFF TGTGCCAGCAGCGACAGGGGTTATGAAAAACTGTTTTTT
TRBJ1-2 . . TRBV28 CASSLSGQIPNYGYTF TGTGCCAGCAGTTTATCCGGACAGATACCTAACTATGGCTACACCTTC
TRBJ1-1 . . TRBV11-3 CASSLMANTEAFF TGTGCCAGCAGCTTAATGGCGAACACTGAAGCTTTCTTT
TRBJ2-5 . . TRBV5-1 CASSLQGRETQYF TGCGCCAGCAGCTTACAGGGTAGAGAGACCCAGTACTTC
TRBJ2-3 TRBD2 . TRBV27 CASSLKASGSRRTDTQYF TGTGCCAGCAGTTTAAAGGCTAGCGGGAGTAGGAGGACAGATACGCAGTATTTT